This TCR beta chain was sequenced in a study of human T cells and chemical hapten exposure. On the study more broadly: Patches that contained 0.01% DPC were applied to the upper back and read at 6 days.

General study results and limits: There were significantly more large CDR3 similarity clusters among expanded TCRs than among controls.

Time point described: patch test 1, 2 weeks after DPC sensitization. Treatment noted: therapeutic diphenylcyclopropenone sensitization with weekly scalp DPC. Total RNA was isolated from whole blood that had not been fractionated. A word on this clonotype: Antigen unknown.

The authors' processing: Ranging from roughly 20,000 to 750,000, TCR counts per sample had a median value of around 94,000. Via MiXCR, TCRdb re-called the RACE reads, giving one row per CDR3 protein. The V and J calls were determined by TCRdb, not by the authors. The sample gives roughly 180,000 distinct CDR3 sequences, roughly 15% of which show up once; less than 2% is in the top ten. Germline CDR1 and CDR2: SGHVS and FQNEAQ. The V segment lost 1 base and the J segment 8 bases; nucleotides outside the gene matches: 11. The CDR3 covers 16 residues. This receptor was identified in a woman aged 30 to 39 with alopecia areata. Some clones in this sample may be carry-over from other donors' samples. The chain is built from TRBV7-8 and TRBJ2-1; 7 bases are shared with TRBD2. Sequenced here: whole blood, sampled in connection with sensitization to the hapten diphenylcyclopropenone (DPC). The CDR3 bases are TGTGCCAGCAGCTTAGGCTCGCGCGGGAGTTTCCATGAGCAGTTCTTC. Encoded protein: CASSLGSRGSFHEQFF.